The clone carrying this T cell receptor beta chain was picked up many times. The antigen remains unidentified. Germline lookup yields CDR1 MNHNS and CDR2 SASEGT. With 2 bases removed from V and 0 bases from J, the gap between germline ends came to 7 bases. The CDR3 extends over 14 amino acids. Time point: technical triplicate 1. These data are taken from a study of neurological immune-mediated disorders. Study-wide results and caveats: Private repertoires in all groups were suggested, as expanded clones shared no CDR3 amino acid sequences across subjects.

The cDNA came from 5'RACE with 10-nucleotide random UMIs. Over 170 million TCR-beta sequences (from 15-18 subjects) were yielded by each sequencing run. TCRdb redid the calling of the 5' RACE reads with MiXCR, one entry per CDR3 protein. The sample carries roughly 38,000 distinct CDR3 sequences, over 8.5% recorded once. The chain carries TRBV6-1 and TRBJ1-1, with TRBD1 as a possible D gene (5 bases). The sequence came from a man in his fifties or sixties with HTLV-1-associated myelopathy (HAM/TSP). The specimen sequenced was PBMCs. DNA for the CDR3: TGTGCCAGCAGTGAAAACAGGATGAACACTGAAGCTTTCTTT. Translated: CASSENRMNTEAFF.